Below are 25 T cell receptor beta chains sequenced from a single sample in a study of neurological immune-mediated disorders. TCRdb used MiXCR to reprocess the 5' RACE reads, holding one entry per CDR3 protein. The sample lists 60,000 to 90,000 distinct CDR3 sequences, roughly 10% occurring once. Noted time point: longitudinal time-point 1 (baseline). Specimen: PBMCs. Every receptor here comes from a man aged 25-40 years in good health.

This clonotype has ten or more counts. This chain connects TRBV27 to TRBJ1-1; D gene uncertain. The germline V gene encodes CDR1 MNHEY and CDR2 SMNVEV (reference sequence). The CDR3 has 13 amino acids. V lost 1 base to trimming and J lost 10 bases, with 13 bases between them. CDR3 residues: CASSLYGPSVAFF. The CDR3 DNA is TGTGCCAGCAGTTTATACGGCCCCTCGGTAGCTTTCTTT.

This clonotype has only a few counts. This sequence joins TRBV20-1 and TRBJ2-1; 10 positions agree with TRBD2. This CDR3 contains 12 residues. Losses at the gene ends were 7 bases for V and 6 bases for J; bases not matched to a gene: 3. Germline assignment: CDR1 DFQATT and CDR2 SNEGSKA (reference sequence). CDR3 coding DNA: TGCAGTGGAGCGGGAGGGCCCAATGAGCAGTTCTTC. Amino acids: CSGAGGPNEQFF.

The chain carries TRBV10-1 and TRBJ1-1, with TRBD1 matching 10 bases. This CDR3 is built from 14 residues. Germline V gene sequence: CDR1 WNHNN, CDR2 SYGVQD (reference sequence). V gave up 5 bases and J gave up 8 bases; unmatched junction bases: 8. The chain's CDR3 is CASSKGQGVAEAFF. The CDR3 coding sequence is TGCGCCAGCAGTAAAGGACAGGGGGTAGCGGAAGCTTTCTTT.

This clonotype was picked up many times. The genes are TRBV28 and TRBJ2-7; 11 bases line up with TRBD2. Losses at the gene ends were 2 bases for V and 4 bases for J; bases not matched to a gene: 4. CDR3 size: 15 residues. CDR1 MDHEN and CDR2 SYDVKM come from the germline V gene. In DNA, the CDR3 is TGTGCCAGCAGTTTAACACTAGCGGGAGCATACGAGCAGTACTTC. The encoded protein is CASSLTLAGAYEQYF.

This clonotype was observed many times. V is TRBV5-5 and J is TRBJ2-3; D is undetermined. The V end lost 0 bases, the J end lost 2 bases, and 7 bases lay between the germline ends. The CDR3 covers 14 residues. Germline values: CDR1 SGHKS, CDR2 YYEKEE (reference sequence). CDR3 coding DNA: TGTGCCAGCAGCTTGGTCCCGTTCACAGATACGCAGTATTTT. Translating gives CASSLVPFTDTQYF.

This clonotype was recorded many times. The V gene is TRBV5-6, the J gene TRBJ1-1; D remains ambiguous. Germline V gives CDR1 SGHDT, CDR2 YYEEEE. V was shortened by 7 bases and J by 4 bases, with 17 bases between the two germline ends. The CDR3 runs 14 residues. Here the CDR3 reads CASRVGSLATEAFF. Written as DNA, the CDR3 is TGTGCCAGCCGTGTTGGGTCCCTGGCCACTGAAGCTTTCTTT.

This clonotype occurred many times. The chain uses TRBV30 and TRBJ1-1; D possibly corresponds to TRBD1 (6 bases). Germline V gives CDR1 GTSNPN, CDR2 SVGIG (reference sequence). The V end was cut by 4 bases, the J end by 2 bases, with 11 bases between. The CDR3 runs to 13 residues. The CDR3 nucleotides are TGTGCCTGGACACAGGGATTAAACACTGAAGCTTTCTTT. Amino acids: CAWTQGLNTEAFF.

This clonotype occurred many times. The V call is TRBV5-1, the J call TRBJ2-1; 13 nucleotides match TRBD2. V dropped 4 bases and J dropped 7; count of bases not matched to a gene: 5. CDR3 length: 15 residues. CDR1 and CDR2 (germline): SGHRS, YFSETQ. CDR3 amino acids: CASSRRLAGGNEQFF. As DNA, the CDR3 is TGCGCCAGCAGCCGTCGACTAGCGGGAGGAAATGAGCAGTTCTTC.

This clonotype was seen repeatedly, ten times or more. The gene calls are TRBV7-2 and TRBJ2-2; 8 bases agree with TRBD2. From germline, CDR1 is SGHTA and CDR2 FQGNSA. The CDR3 contains 15 residues. With V trimmed by 1 base and J by 6 bases, 4 bases remained unmatched. The CDR3 DNA follows: TGTGCCAGCAGCTTAGGAGTGCGGGGGGCCGGGGAGCTGTTTTTT. The encoded protein is CASSLGVRGAGELFF.

This clonotype has a count of ten or more. CDR3 sequence (DNA): TGCAGCGCCGGAGGGACAACAAACACTGAAGCTTTCTTT. Protein: CSAGGTTNTEAFF. This chain connects TRBV29-1 to TRBJ1-1; a weak D match, TRBD1 (6 bases). V lost 7 bases to trimming and J lost 2 bases, with 14 bases between them. Germline-derived CDR1 and CDR2 are SQVTM and ANQGSEA. The CDR3 is 13 residues long.

This clonotype has a count of ten or more. The gene calls are TRBV5-1 and TRBJ2-1; 11 bases fit TRBD2. The CDR3 runs to 16 residues. V shed 4 bases, J shed 5 bases, and the junction held 8 bases outside the gene matches. Germline lookup yields CDR1 SGHRS and CDR2 YFSETQ. CDR3 sequence reads: CASSDSLAGGNNEQFF. The CDR3 DNA follows: TGCGCCAGCAGCGATAGCCTAGCGGGAGGTAACAATGAGCAGTTCTTC. Full variable domain (remainder filled in from reference TRBV5-1 and TRBJ2-1): KAGVTQTPRYLIKTRGQQVTLSCSPISGHRSVSWYQQTPGQGLQFLFEYFSETQRNKGNFPGRFSGRQFSNSRSEMNVSTLELGDSALYLCASSDSLAGGNNEQFFGPGTRLTVL.

In its sample, this clonotype was seen many times. V and J are TRBV12-3 or TRBV12-4 and TRBJ1-5, with TRBD1 as a possible D gene (6 bases). Trimming shortened V by 6 bases and J by 5 bases, and 8 bases separated the two germline ends. The CDR3 is made up of 12 amino acids. CDR3 DNA: TGTGCCAGCAGACAGGGCGATCAGCCCCAGCATTTT. Translation: CASRQGDQPQHF.

This clonotype was recorded at least ten times. CDR3 protein: CSASETSGRNEQFF. The CDR3 bases are TGCAGTGCTAGCGAGACTAGCGGGAGAAATGAGCAGTTCTTC. This sequence joins TRBV20-1 and TRBJ2-1, with TRBD2 matching 12 bases. With 3 bases clipped from V and 7 bases from J, the junction kept 4 bases outside the gene matches. CDR3 length equals 14 residues. Germline assignment: CDR1 DFQATT and CDR2 SNEGSKA (reference sequence).

This clonotype was detected ten times or more. The V call is TRBV7-9, the J call TRBJ2-1, with 14 bases that match TRBD2. Germline V CDR1 and CDR2: SEHNR, FQNEAQ (reference sequence). V lost 0 bases to trimming and J lost 2 bases; unmatched junction nucleotides: 6. There are 19 residues in the CDR3. The CDR3 DNA follows: TGTGCCAGCAGCTTAGCCGGGACTAGCGGGAGTTGGGCCTACAATGAGCAGTTCTTC. Translated, it gives CASSLAGTSGSWAYNEQFF.

The sample holds a few counts of this clonotype. The genes are TRBV19 and TRBJ1-1, with D maybe TRBD1 (6 bases). V was shortened by 5 bases and J by 3 bases, with 10 bases between the two germline ends. CDR1 LNHDA and CDR2 SQIVND come from the germline V gene (reference sequence). CDR3 size: 13 residues. The CDR3: CASSRRTDTEAFF. For the CDR3, the DNA is TGTGCCAGTAGTCGGAGGACAGACACTGAAGCTTTCTTT.

This clonotype has at least ten counts. V usage is TRBV28 and J usage is TRBJ2-1; 8 nucleotides agree with TRBD2. Looked up from germline, CDR1 is MDHEN and CDR2 is SYDVKM. The CDR3 loop spans 12 amino acids. V dropped 7 bases and J dropped 8; count of bases not matched to a gene: 4. The CDR3 DNA reads as TGTGCCAGCACCACCGGGGGGGATGAGCAGTTCTTC. Protein sequence: CASTTGGDEQFF.

This clonotype was counted at least ten times. This chain connects TRBV28 to TRBJ1-4, with 8 bases fitting TRBD1. The CDR3 contains 16 residues. Germline V CDR1 and CDR2: MDHEN, SYDVKM. Trimming cost V 0 bases and J 0 bases; bases outside gene matches: 0. DNA of the CDR3: TGTGCCAGCAGTTTATGGACAGGGGCAACTAATGAAAAACTGTTTTTT. This sequence encodes CASSLWTGATNEKLFF.

This clonotype was counted at least ten times. J is TRBJ2-1 and V is TRBV19; TRBD2 matches 7 bases. Per germline, CDR1 LNHDA and CDR2 SQIVND (reference sequence). The CDR3 is made up of 16 amino acids. J lost 0 bases, V lost 5 bases, and 7 bases had no gene match. This CDR3 reads CASSVTSASSYNEQFF. In DNA form, the CDR3 reads TGTGCCAGTAGTGTAACTAGCGCGAGCTCCTACAATGAGCAGTTCTTC.

The chain carries TRBV28 and TRBJ2-3; 7 nucleotides align to TRBD2. CDR1 and CDR2 from the germline V gene are MDHEN and SYDVKM. CDR3 length equals 13 residues. J gave up 6 bases and V 6 bases, and 6 bases lay outside the gene matches. The CDR3 DNA is TGTGCCAGCAGACCGGGGGGTTCGGATACGCAGTATTTT. It specifies CASRPGGSDTQYF.

The chain recombines TRBV29-1 with TRBJ1-2, with a tentative D call TRBD1 (5 bases). Trimming took off 6 bases at V and 4 bases at J, with 15 bases between the two ends. The CDR3 extends over 13 amino acids. Germline-derived CDR1 and CDR2 are SQVTM and ANQGSEA. The CDR3 here is CSVDTGTGYGYTF. Written as DNA, the CDR3 is TGCAGCGTCGATACCGGGACCGGCTATGGCTACACCTTC. Based on the CDR3 plus reference TRBV29-1 and TRBJ1-2, the full variable domain is SAVISQKPSRDICQRGTSLTIQCQVDSQVTMMFWYRQQPGQSLTLIATANQGSEATYESGFVIDKFPISRPNLTFSTLTVSNMSPEDSSIYLCSVDTGTGYGYTFGSGTRLTVV.

This clonotype turned up a few times. V usage is TRBV4-1 and J usage is TRBJ2-2; 12 bases map to TRBD2. Looked up from germline, CDR1 is MGHRA and CDR2 is YSYEKL. J gave up 1 base and V 4 bases, and 4 bases lay outside the gene matches. The CDR3 runs to 17 residues. CDR3 protein: CASSPLGLAGNTGELFF. DNA of the CDR3: TGCGCCAGCAGCCCGTTGGGACTAGCGGGGAACACCGGGGAGCTGTTTTTT.

This clonotype was counted ten times or more. The CDR3 loop reads CATSDSLFQGNQPQHF. The CDR3 coding sequence is TGTGCCACCAGTGATTCCCTATTCCAGGGCAATCAGCCCCAGCATTTT. The V and J genes are TRBV24-1 and TRBJ1-5, with D unresolved. Germline CDR1 KGHDR, CDR2 SFDVKD. The V and J ends lost 2 bases and 2 bases respectively, with 12 bases between them. The CDR3 consists of 16 residues.

There are many counts of this clonotype. The chain joins TRBV5-1 to TRBJ2-7; D remains ambiguous. Germline loops: CDR1 SGHRS, CDR2 YFSETQ. The CDR3 runs to 15 residues. Trimming stripped 2 bases from V and 0 bases from J, with 12 bases between. The CDR3 bases are TGCGCCAGCAGCTTATCAGCTGCTAGCTCCTACGAGCAGTACTTC. Protein product: CASSLSAASSYEQYF.

This clonotype has at least ten counts. The DNA for the CDR3 is TGCGCCAGCAGCTTGGCCAGCGGACGCACAGATACGCAGTATTTT. It is translated as CASSLASGRTDTQYF. This chain uses TRBV5-1 with TRBJ2-3; D may be TRBD2 (5 bases). The CDR3 loop spans 15 amino acids. CDR1 is SGHRS and CDR2 is YFSETQ in the germline V gene. V was cut by 0 bases and J by 1 base, with 9 bases left in between.

This clonotype was detected many times. The genes are TRBV6-2 or TRBV6-3 and TRBJ2-7; 8 nucleotides agree with TRBD1. Germline CDR1 MNHEY, CDR2 SVGEGT. The trim removed 4 bases at V and 3 bases at J, leaving 5 bases unmatched. The CDR3 length is 14 residues. CDR3 sequence reads: CASSLTGDIYEQYF. CDR3 nucleotide sequence: TGTGCCAGCAGTTTGACAGGGGATATCTACGAGCAGTACTTC.